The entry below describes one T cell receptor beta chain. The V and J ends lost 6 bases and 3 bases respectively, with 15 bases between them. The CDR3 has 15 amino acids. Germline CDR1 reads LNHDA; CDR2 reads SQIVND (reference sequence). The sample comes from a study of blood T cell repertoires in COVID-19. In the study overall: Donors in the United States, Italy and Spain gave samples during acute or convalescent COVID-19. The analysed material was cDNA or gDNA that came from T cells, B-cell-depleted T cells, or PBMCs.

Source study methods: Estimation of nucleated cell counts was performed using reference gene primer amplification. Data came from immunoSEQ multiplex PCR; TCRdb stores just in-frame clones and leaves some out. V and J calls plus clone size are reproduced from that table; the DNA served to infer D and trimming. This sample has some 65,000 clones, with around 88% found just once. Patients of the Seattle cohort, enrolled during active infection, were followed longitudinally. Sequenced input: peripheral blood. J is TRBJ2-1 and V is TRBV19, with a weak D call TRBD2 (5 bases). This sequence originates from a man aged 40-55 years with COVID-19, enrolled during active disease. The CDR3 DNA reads TGTGCCAGTAGACCGGGAACAGCCCACTACAATGAGCAGTTCTTC. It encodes CASRPGTAHYNEQFF.